These 27 T cell receptor beta chains share one sample of origin, sequenced in a study of spatial heterogeneity in lung cancer. Each CDR3 protein is one row after TCRdb ran MiXCR on the 5' RACE reads. The data show 50,000 to 65,000 distinct CDR3 sequences, with under 7.5% seen just once and less than 3.5% held by the top ten. Time point noted: sample taken at primary tumor resection. Unsorted whole RNA of tumor, nontumor lung or frozen PBMC was sequenced. Sequences were derived from PBMCs, sampled at surgery. Source of these receptors: a female donor with early-stage non-small cell lung cancer.

In the case of this clonotype: Possible read error: a much larger clone is one base away. The J gene is TRBJ2-1, the V gene TRBV9; D gene uncertain. The CDR3 length is 14 residues. V lost 0 bases, J lost 6 bases, and 10 bases lay in between. In germline, CDR1 is SGDLS, CDR2 YYNGEE. DNA for the CDR3: TGTGCCAGCAGCGTAGGTGGCAGTTTCAATGAGCAGTTCTTC. As protein: CASSVGGSFNEQFF.

J is TRBJ2-5 and V is TRBV29-1; TRBD2 aligns across 12 bases. Germline CDR1 and CDR2: SQVTM and ANQGSEA. V lost 6 bases, J lost 7 bases, and 12 bases stayed unmatched. The CDR3 is 15 residues long. This chain's CDR3 is CSVKTSGGFTGTQYF. Here the CDR3 DNA reads TGCAGCGTCAAAACTAGCGGGGGGTTCACGGGGACCCAGTACTTC.

In this sample, this clonotype turned up many times. The V gene is TRBV20-1, the J gene TRBJ2-2; D is possibly TRBD1 or TRBD2 (6 bases each). The CDR3 runs 13 residues. V lost 3 bases, J lost 6 bases, and 11 bases lay in between. Germline-derived CDR1 and CDR2 are DFQATT and SNEGSKA (reference sequence). The CDR3: CSASTGRSGELFF. The CDR3 nucleotides read TGCAGTGCTAGCACAGGGAGGTCCGGGGAGCTGTTTTTT.

This clonotype was found many times. This sequence joins TRBV4-2 and TRBJ1-5; 8 bases fit TRBD1. Germline loops: CDR1 LGHNA, CDR2 YNFKEQ. This CDR3 has 15 amino acids. The V and J ends lost 1 base and 5 bases, in that order; junction bases with no gene match: 4. The DNA of the CDR3 is TGTGCCAGCAGCCAAGGCTCGACAGGGGATCAGCCCCAGCATTTT. Its translation is CASSQGSTGDQPQHF.

Many counts were recorded for this clonotype. The chain carries TRBV14 and TRBJ2-7; no firm D call. CDR1 is SGHDN and CDR2 is FVKESK in the germline V gene. V lost 4 bases to trimming and J lost 6 bases, with 7 bases between them. The CDR3 is made up of 11 amino acids. CDR3 coding DNA: TGTGCCAGCAGCCGCCAGGCCGAGCAGTACTTC. Its protein product is CASSRQAEQYF.

The table lists this clonotype with a few counts. The rearrangement links TRBV21-1 to TRBJ2-3; the table gives TRBD1 as D, unverified against the DNA. TRBV21-1 is deemed a pseudogene. This CDR3 is 16 amino acids long. CDR3 nucleotides: TGTGCCAGCAGCAACCCAGGTCAGGGGGCTTCAGATACGCAGTATTTT. Residues: CASSNPGQGASDTQYF.

This clonotype appeared many times. The chain couples TRBV7-8 to TRBJ2-1; D ambiguous. Germline lookup yields CDR1 SGHVS and CDR2 FQNEAQ. V was clipped by 4 bases and J by 7 bases, with 5 bases between them. This CDR3 is 11 amino acids long. CDR3 in DNA: TGTGCCAGCAGCTCGAAAAATGAGCAGTTCTTC. It is translated as CASSSKNEQFF.

This clonotype showed up just a few times. The gene calls are TRBV12-5 and TRBJ2-3; TRBD2 is a possible D gene (5 bases). V was cut by 7 bases and J by 0 bases, with 17 bases left in between. The CDR3 extends over 16 amino acids. Germline CDR1 LGHNT, CDR2 FRNRAP. In DNA form, the CDR3 reads TGTGCTAGTGCGCCCGGACGCGGGTTTAGCACAGATACGCAGTATTTT. This codes for CASAPGRGFSTDTQYF.

This clonotype was counted ten times or more. The rearrangement joins TRBV5-1 to TRBJ2-5; the D gene is possibly TRBD2 (5 bases). The CDR3 sequence is 11 residues long. The V end lost 4 bases, the J end lost 9 bases, and 10 bases lay between the germline ends. From germline, CDR1 is SGHRS and CDR2 YFSETQ. The chain's CDR3 is CASSGPGAQYF. CDR3 DNA: TGCGCCAGCAGCGGACCCGGGGCCCAGTACTTC.

This clonotype was observed many times. The V and J genes are TRBV6-5 and TRBJ2-3; a possible D gene is TRBD1 (5 bases). Germline V gene lookup returns CDR1 MNHEY and CDR2 SVGAGI. V lost 8 bases to trimming and J lost 2 bases, with 17 bases between them. The CDR3 contains 15 residues. This CDR3 reads CASRSFGAPTDTQYF. CDR3 sequence (DNA): TGTGCCAGCCGCTCATTTGGGGCGCCCACAGATACGCAGTATTTT.

This clonotype was recorded many times. The J gene is TRBJ1-2, the V gene TRBV4-2, with 7 positions matching TRBD1. Per germline, CDR1 LGHNA and CDR2 YNFKEQ. The CDR3 runs to 18 residues. With 1 base clipped from V and 5 bases from J, the junction kept 16 bases outside the gene matches. As DNA, the CDR3 is TGTGCCAGCAGCCAAGTTTCACAGGGGAATTCTCCAGAGTATGGCTACACCTTC. Residues: CASSQVSQGNSPEYGYTF.

This clonotype has ten or more counts. The rearrangement links TRBV28 to TRBJ1-5, with a tentative D call TRBD1 (5 bases). Trimming pared 7 bases from V and 9 bases from J, leaving 22 bases between. Germline CDR1 MDHEN, CDR2 SYDVKM. This CDR3 comprises 15 residues. CDR3 region: CASIPGRSASAPQHF. CDR3 bases: TGTGCCAGCATACCGGGACGGTCCGCGTCGGCGCCCCAGCATTTT.

This clonotype was seen ten or more times. The chain employs TRBV7-9 and TRBJ2-3, with 7 bases fitting TRBD2. CDR3 length equals 14 residues. Germline V gene sequence: CDR1 SEHNR, CDR2 FQNEAQ (reference sequence). The ends lost 2 bases at V and 2 bases at J; junction bases unmatched: 1. The CDR3 sequence is CASSLRLATDTQYF. For the CDR3, the DNA is TGTGCCAGCAGCTTACGACTAGCCACAGATACGCAGTATTTT.

This clonotype was counted many times. This chain uses TRBV28 with TRBJ2-5, with TRBD2 matching over 8 bases. The CDR3 is 15 amino acids. CDR1 is MDHEN and CDR2 is SYDVKM in the germline V gene. V lost 4 bases, J lost 5 bases, and 9 bases stayed unmatched. The CDR3 reads CASSSRGGPGETQYF. For the CDR3, the DNA is TGTGCCAGCAGTTCCCGGGGGGGCCCGGGTGAGACCCAGTACTTC.

This clonotype was counted only a few times. V usage is TRBV6-2 or TRBV6-3 and J usage is TRBJ2-7; D unresolved. Looked up from germline, CDR1 is MNHEY and CDR2 is SVGEGT. CDR3 length: 13 residues. The ends were cut back, 7 bases at V and 1 base at J, with 11 bases in the middle. The CDR3 loop reads CASTPGSSYEQYF. DNA of the CDR3: TGTGCCAGCACCCCCGGGTCATCCTACGAGCAGTACTTC.

This rearrangement joins TRBV20-1 to TRBJ1-1; no reliable D call. The CDR3 loop spans 13 amino acids. The germline CDR1 and CDR2 sequences are DFQATT and SNEGSKA (reference sequence). Trimming removed 2 bases at V and 3 bases at J, with 10 bases between. The CDR3 sequence is CSARHRTYTEAFF. The CDR3 DNA follows: TGCAGTGCTAGACACAGAACCTACACTGAAGCTTTCTTT.

This clonotype has ten or more counts. The chain has TRBV24-1 and TRBJ2-3; D unclear. The V gene lost 0 bases and the J gene lost 4 bases, with 16 bases spanning the gap. CDR1 is KGHDR, CDR2 SFDVKD, per germline. The CDR3 length is 17 residues. The CDR3 DNA reads as TGTGCCACCAGTGATTTGCATGATCCAGGCAGTCCAGATACGCAGTATTTT. This translates into CATSDLHDPGSPDTQYF.

This clonotype was detected many times. The gene calls are TRBV20-1 and TRBJ2-3; D not certain. V was clipped by 1 base and J by 3 bases, with 14 bases between them. The CDR3 totals 15 residues. The germline V gene has CDR1 DFQATT and CDR2 SNEGSKA (reference sequence). CDR3 sequence reads: CSARAARGATDTQYF. CDR3 coding DNA: TGCAGTGCTAGAGCGGCCAGAGGAGCAACAGATACGCAGTATTTT.

This clonotype was picked up many times. V is TRBV7-9 and J is TRBJ2-5; D perhaps matches TRBD1 (5 bases). The germline gives CDR1 SEHNR, CDR2 FQNEAQ (reference sequence). V gave up 5 bases and J gave up 2 bases, with 12 bases separating them. This CDR3 has 14 residues. The DNA of the CDR3 is TGTGCCAGCAGCCGGACACTTTCTCAAGAGACCCAGTACTTC. Its protein product is CASSRTLSQETQYF. The variable domain in full, completed from reference TRBV7-9 and TRBJ2-5, reads DTGVSQNPRHKITKRGQNVTFRCDPISEHNRLYWYRQTLGQGPEFLTYFQNEAQLEKSRLLSDRFSAERPKGSFSTLEIQRTEQGDSAMYLCASSRTLSQETQYFGPGTRLLVL.

This clonotype has at least ten counts. The chain combines TRBV7-9 with TRBJ1-6; 7 positions match TRBD1. The germline V gene has CDR1 SEHNR and CDR2 FQNEAQ (reference sequence). V lost 4 bases and J lost 10; bases outside the gene matches: 13. This CDR3 has 16 residues. The CDR3 DNA reads as TGTGCCAGCAGCTCGATACAGGGGTCTAATAGGTCACCCCTCCACTTT. Residues: CASSSIQGSNRSPLHF.

At least ten counts were recorded for this clonotype. The chain couples TRBV28 to TRBJ1-2; 7 bases are shared with TRBD1. V shed 6 bases, J shed 6 bases, and the junction held 7 bases outside the gene matches. Per germline, CDR1 MDHEN and CDR2 SYDVKM. The CDR3 is 13 residues long. CDR3 sequence (DNA): TGTGCCAGCAGGGGTGAGGGGGCTGATGGCTACACCTTC. The encoded protein is CASRGEGADGYTF.

This clonotype was observed a few times. V is TRBV24-1 and J is TRBJ2-6, with TRBD2 as a possible D gene (6 bases). The CDR3 contains 16 residues. Germline lookup yields CDR1 KGHDR and CDR2 SFDVKD. Deletions cut 2 bases from V and 4 bases from J, with 11 bases between. The CDR3 here is CATSDWGAGGANVLTF. CDR3 DNA sequence: TGTGCCACCAGTGATTGGGGAGCGGGCGGGGCCAACGTCCTGACTTTC.

This clonotype appeared many times. The chain is built from TRBV6-5 and TRBJ2-7; unclear D gene. CDR1 is MNHEY, CDR2 SVGAGI, per germline. The CDR3 contains 13 residues. The germline V and J ends were trimmed by 5 bases and 2 bases, with 10 bases remaining between them. The CDR3 sequence: CASSRSLAYEQYF. For the CDR3, the DNA is TGTGCCAGCAGTCGTAGTTTGGCCTACGAGCAGTACTTC.

At least ten counts were recorded for this clonotype. The V call is TRBV18, the J call TRBJ2-1, with D perhaps matching TRBD1 or TRBD2 (5 bases each). Germline V CDR1 and CDR2: KGHSH, LQKENI. Trimming cost V 3 bases and J 4 bases, with 13 bases left between them. The CDR3 contains 15 residues. CDR3 bases: TGTGCCAGCTCACCCGGGGCAGGGCTGTACAATGAGCAGTTCTTC. It is translated as CASSPGAGLYNEQFF.

This clonotype was seen ten or more times. J is TRBJ2-2 and V is TRBV4-3, with 9 bases identical to TRBD1. The CDR3 is 17 amino acids. The V and J ends lost 1 base and 7 bases, in that order; junction bases with no gene match: 10. Germline V CDR1 and CDR2: LGHNA, YSLEER. The CDR3 nucleotides read TGCGCCAGCAGCCAAGGGCCGGGACAGGGCAGGAACGGGGAGCTGTTTTTT. As protein: CASSQGPGQGRNGELFF.

This clonotype was recorded at least ten times. The rearrangement joins TRBV29-1 to TRBJ1-1; D unclear. V lost 3 bases and J 4 bases, leaving 12 bases between the germline ends. The CDR3 consists of 13 residues. The germline V gene has CDR1 SQVTM and CDR2 ANQGSEA. CDR3 sequence reads: CSVEYTEFTEAFF. CDR3 sequence (DNA): TGCAGCGTTGAGTATACGGAGTTCACTGAAGCTTTCTTT.

At least ten counts were recorded for this clonotype. The chain combines TRBV28 with TRBJ2-7, with D possibly called TRBD1 or TRBD2 (5 bases each). The V and J ends lost 3 bases and 2 bases respectively, with 11 bases between them. Looked up from germline, CDR1 is MDHEN and CDR2 is SYDVKM. The CDR3 contains 14 residues. The CDR3 here is CASSFSGPTYEQYF. The CDR3 nucleotides read TGTGCCAGCAGTTTTTCGGGGCCCACCTACGAGCAGTACTTC. The entire variable domain, with the rest obtained from reference TRBV28 and TRBJ2-7, is as follows: DVKVTQSSRYLVKRTGEKVFLECVQDMDHENMFWYRQDPGLGLRLIYFSYDVKMKEKGDIPEGYSVSREKKERFSLILESASTNQTSMYLCASSFSGPTYEQYFGPGTRLTVT.